Here is one T cell receptor (beta chain) with its context. The sample comes from a study of blood T cell repertoires in COVID-19. Whole-study context: The study drew acute and convalescent COVID-19 samples from the United States, Italy and Spain.

In the original analysis: Reference gene primers were amplified, and this amplification served to estimate nucleated cell counts. Only in-frame clones appear in the TCRdb table, and some are missing; sequencing was by immunoSEQ multiplex PCR. For V, J and clone size, that table is used; D and trimming come from the DNA. Of 300,000 or so clones listed, approximately 91% are singletons. The CDR3 runs to 15 residues. Germline V gene data show CDR1 as GTSNPN and CDR2 as SVGIG (reference sequence). The J segment lost 9 bases and the V segment lost 2 bases, leaving 11 bases of the junction unmatched. The receptor was derived from a woman aged 30 to 39 with COVID-19, enrolled during active disease. The chain uses TRBV30 and TRBJ2-1, with 9 bases that match TRBD2. Specimen: peripheral blood. The CDR3 is CAWSNSSGIGSEQFF. The DNA for the CDR3 is TGTGCCTGGAGTAACTCTAGCGGGATAGGATCTGAGCAGTTCTTC.